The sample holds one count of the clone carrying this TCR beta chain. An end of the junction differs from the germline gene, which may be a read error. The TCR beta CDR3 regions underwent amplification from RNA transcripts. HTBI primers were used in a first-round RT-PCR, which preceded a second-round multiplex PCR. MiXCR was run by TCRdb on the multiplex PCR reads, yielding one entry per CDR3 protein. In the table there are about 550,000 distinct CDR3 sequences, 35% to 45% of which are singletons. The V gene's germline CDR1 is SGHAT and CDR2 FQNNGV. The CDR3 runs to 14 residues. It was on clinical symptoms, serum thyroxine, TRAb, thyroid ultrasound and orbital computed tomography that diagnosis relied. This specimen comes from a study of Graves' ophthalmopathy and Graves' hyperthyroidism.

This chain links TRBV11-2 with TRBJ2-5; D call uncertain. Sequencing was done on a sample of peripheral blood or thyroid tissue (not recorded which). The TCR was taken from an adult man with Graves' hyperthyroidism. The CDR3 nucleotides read TGTGCCAGCGGCTTAATTGCAGTACAAGAGACCCAGTACTTC. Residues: CASGLIAVQETQYF.